Listed here is a single TCR beta chain. Using immunoSEQ multiplex PCR, the repertoire was profiled, and TCRdb retains in-frame clones only, with some absent. This table has 8,500 to 10,000 clones, approximately 64% appearing once. The data originate from a study of CD4+ T cells in melanoma. V was shortened by 6 bases and J by 1 base, with 9 bases between the two germline ends. This CDR3 has 13 residues. Germline CDR1 and CDR2: SNHLY and FYNNEI. This chain links TRBV2 with TRBJ1-1; D remains ambiguous. This sequence originates from a human donor with melanoma. The source material was cells from a culture (not recorded whether cultured in vitro). This CDR3 is CASSPERNTEAFF. The CDR3 nucleotides read TGTGCCAGCAGCCCGGAGCGGAACACTGAAGCTTTCTTT.